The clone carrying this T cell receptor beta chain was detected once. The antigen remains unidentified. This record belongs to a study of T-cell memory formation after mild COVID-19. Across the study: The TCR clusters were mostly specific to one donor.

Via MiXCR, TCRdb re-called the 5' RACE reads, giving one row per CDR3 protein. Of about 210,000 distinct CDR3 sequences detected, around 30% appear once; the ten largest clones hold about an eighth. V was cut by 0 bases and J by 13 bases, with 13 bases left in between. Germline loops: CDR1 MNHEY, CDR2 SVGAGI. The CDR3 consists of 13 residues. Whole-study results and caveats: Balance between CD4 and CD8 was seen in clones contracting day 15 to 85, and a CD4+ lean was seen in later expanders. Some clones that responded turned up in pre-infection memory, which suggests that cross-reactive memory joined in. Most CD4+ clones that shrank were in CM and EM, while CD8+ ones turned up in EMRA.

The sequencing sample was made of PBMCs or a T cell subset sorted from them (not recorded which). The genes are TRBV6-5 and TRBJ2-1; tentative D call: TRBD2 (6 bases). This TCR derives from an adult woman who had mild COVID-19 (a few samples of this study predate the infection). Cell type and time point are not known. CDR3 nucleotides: TGTGCCAGCAGTTACTCCTCGGGCGGGATCCAGTTCTTC. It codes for CASSYSSGGIQFF.